The 29 T cell receptor beta chains below were found in one sample sequenced in a study of blood T cell repertoires in COVID-19. Method: immunoSEQ multiplex PCR; TCRdb's copy keeps in-frame clones and lacks some. The repertoire holds roughly 230,000 clones, around four fifths seen once, with 5.5% to 7.5% in the top ten. Material: peripheral blood. The receptors derive from a woman in her fifties or sixties with active or convalescent COVID-19.

The rearrangement uses TRBV10-3 and TRBJ1-6; TRBD1 agrees at 7 bases. This CDR3 contains 14 residues. J lost 10 bases, V lost 10 bases, and 13 bases had no gene match. Germline CDR1 reads ENHRY; CDR2 reads SYGVKD. CDR3 residues: CATNPGGGESPLHF. The CDR3 coding sequence is TGTGCCACCAACCCAGGAGGGGGCGAGTCACCCCTCCACTTT.

This clone was seen just once. The chain combines TRBV12-3 or TRBV12-4 with TRBJ2-7; weak D call: TRBD1 (5 bases). CDR3 size: 13 residues. Trimming left V 2 bases short and J 7 bases short, with 12 bases between. CDR3 in amino acids: CASSLRGLGEQYV. The CDR3 region has the DNA TGTGCCAGCAGTTTAAGGGGCCTGGGGGAGCAGTACGTC.

This rearrangement joins TRBV3-1 (or the pseudogene TRBV3-2) to TRBJ2-1; D uncertain. Trimming stripped 0 bases from V and 16 bases from J, with 13 bases between. This CDR3 has 12 residues. Germline CDR1 reads LGHDT; CDR2 reads YNNKEL (reference sequence). CDR3 DNA: TGTGCCAGCAGCCAAGACTTGCAGCTGACATTCTTC. Its translation: CASSQDLQLTFF.

This clone appeared a single time. The chain links TRBV2 to TRBJ1-1; 7 bases line up with TRBD1. This CDR3 has 14 residues. Germline CDR1 SNHLY, CDR2 FYNNEI. The V segment lost 7 bases and the J segment 0 bases; nucleotides outside the gene matches: 5. As DNA, the CDR3 is TGTGCCAGCATTAGGGACAGATTGAACACTGAAGCTTTCTTT. This codes for CASIRDRLNTEAFF.

The rearrangement joins TRBV2 to TRBJ2-5; TRBD1 aligns across 8 bases. CDR3 length: 11 residues. V dropped 10 bases and J dropped 4; count of bases not matched to a gene: 2. Per germline, CDR1 SNHLY and CDR2 FYNNEI. CDR3 loop: CAIDRGETQYF. For the CDR3, the DNA is TGTGCCATTGACAGGGGAGAGACCCAGTACTTC.

The chain uses TRBV28 and TRBJ1-4, with D possibly matching TRBD1 (6 bases). CDR1 is MDHEN and CDR2 is SYDVKM in the germline V gene. The V end lost 6 bases, the J end lost 6 bases, and 14 bases lay between the germline ends. The CDR3 covers 14 residues. The CDR3 sequence: CASSLGGVHEKLFF. CDR3 bases: TGTGCCAGCAGCTTAGGGGGGGTCCATGAAAAACTGTTTTTT.

This clone was observed a single time. This sequence joins TRBV5-4 and TRBJ2-4; 8 bases map to TRBD1. In germline, CDR1 is SGHNT, CDR2 YYREEE (reference sequence). The junction had 4 bases not matched to a gene; V was cut back by 4 bases and J by 4 bases. The CDR3 contains 14 residues. CDR3 DNA sequence: TGTGCCAGCAGCACTACAGGGGGAAAAAACATTCAGTACTTC. Residues: CASSTTGGKNIQYF.

The CDR3 DNA reads as TGTGCCAGCAGCTTTTCGTACTCGGGACAGGGGGCCTATGAGCAGTTCTTC. This translates into CASSFSYSGQGAYEQFF. The chain is built from TRBV7-2 and TRBJ2-1; TRBD1 matches 12 bases. Germline-derived CDR1 and CDR2 are SGHTA and FQGNSA. The CDR3 contains 17 residues. J was trimmed by 8 bases and V by 3 bases; bases with no gene match: 11.

This rearrangement joins TRBV12-3 or TRBV12-4 to TRBJ1-1, with D unclear. CDR3 length equals 13 residues. V was shortened by 3 bases and J by 1 base, with 6 bases between the two germline ends. The CDR3 is CASSLGRNTEAFF. CDR3 coding DNA: TGTGCCAGCAGTTTGGGCAGGAACACTGAAGCTTTCTTT.

This chain links TRBV4-1 with TRBJ2-1; 12 bases agree with TRBD2. Germline V gene data show CDR1 as MGHRA and CDR2 as YSYEKL. V was clipped by 1 base and J by 5 bases; unmatched bases: 12. The CDR3 runs to 19 residues. CDR3 amino acids: CASSQGGLAGGSGDNEQFF. CDR3 sequence (DNA): TGCGCCAGCAGCCAAGGAGGGCTAGCGGGAGGGTCGGGGGACAATGAGCAGTTCTTC.

The chain has TRBV5-5 and TRBJ2-1, with TRBD1 matching 8 bases. Losses at the gene ends were 5 bases for V and 4 bases for J; bases not matched to a gene: 8. This CDR3 is 15 amino acids long. Per the germline V gene, CDR1 is SGHKS and CDR2 is YYEKEE (reference sequence). DNA for the CDR3: TGTGCCAGCAGAGGTACAGGGGGGTTGTACAATGAGCAGTTCTTC. Translated: CASRGTGGLYNEQFF. Filled out from reference TRBV5-5 and TRBJ2-1, the complete variable domain reads DAGVTQSPTHLIKTRGQQVTLRCSPISGHKSVSWYQQVLGQGPQFIFQYYEKEERGRGNFPDRFSARQFPNYSSELNVNALLLGDSALYLCASRGTGGLYNEQFFGPGTRLTVL.

The chain is built from TRBV5-1 and TRBJ1-2; 9 positions agree with TRBD1. After removal of 4 bases from V and 1 base from J, the junction contained 5 bases not matched to a gene. This CDR3 spans 15 amino acids. Germline loops: CDR1 SGHRS, CDR2 YFSETQ. CDR3 DNA sequence: TGCGCCAGCAGCACCGGGACAGGGCTTAACTATGGCTACACCTTC. Encoded protein: CASSTGTGLNYGYTF.

The V gene is TRBV3-1 (or the pseudogene TRBV3-2), the J gene TRBJ2-3; 10 nucleotides align to TRBD1. The CDR3 length is 15 residues. V lost 1 base, J lost 6 bases, and 4 bases stayed unmatched. Germline V lookup: CDR1 LGHDT, CDR2 YNNKEL (reference sequence). The CDR3 coding sequence is TGTGCCAGCAGCCAAGGGACAGGGGGTGAGGATACGCAGTATTTT. Translated: CASSQGTGGEDTQYF.

V usage is TRBV2 and J usage is TRBJ1-2; D unresolved. V shed 2 bases and J shed 4 bases, with 14 bases lying between them. The CDR3 spans 15 residues. Germline-derived CDR1 and CDR2 are SNHLY and FYNNEI. CDR3 DNA sequence: TGTGCCAGCAGTGAACATGGCGGCAGTTCCTATGGCTACACCTTC. It specifies CASSEHGGSSYGYTF. Based on the CDR3 plus reference TRBV2 and TRBJ1-2, the full variable domain is EPEVTQTPSHQVTQMGQEVILRCVPISNHLYFYWYRQILGQKVEFLVSFYNNEISEKSEIFDDQFSVERPDGSNFTLKIRSTKLEDSAMYFCASSEHGGSSYGYTFGSGTRLTVV.

The CDR3 sequence is CASSLGGTGSGYTF. The DNA of the CDR3 is TGTGCCAGCAGCTTGGGGGGGACAGGGAGTGGCTACACCTTC. The chain links TRBV5-4 to TRBJ1-2, with TRBD1 identical over 9 bases. CDR3 length: 14 amino acids. Losses at the gene ends were 0 bases for V and 7 bases for J; bases not matched to a gene: 4. Germline V gene sequence: CDR1 SGHNT, CDR2 YYREEE (reference sequence).

CDR3 nucleotide sequence: TGTGCCAGCAGCCTCGGGACTAGTTATGAGCAGTTCTTC. Translating it yields CASSLGTSYEQFF. This chain connects TRBV3-1 (or the pseudogene TRBV3-2) to TRBJ2-1; TRBD2 aligns across 8 bases. Germline V gives CDR1 LGHDT, CDR2 YNNKEL (reference sequence). V dropped 4 bases and J dropped 8; count of bases not matched to a gene: 4. The CDR3 covers 13 residues.

The chain carries TRBV7-8 and TRBJ2-2; 11 bases align to TRBD2. With 1 base clipped from V and 7 bases from J, the junction kept 5 bases outside the gene matches. CDR1 and CDR2 from the germline V gene are SGHVS and FQNEAQ. The CDR3 has 16 amino acids. CDR3 amino acids: CASSLVAGGPSGELFF. CDR3 nucleotide sequence: TGTGCCAGCAGCTTAGTAGCGGGAGGGCCGAGCGGGGAGCTGTTTTTT.

This clone occurred a few times. V is TRBV13 and J is TRBJ2-3; the match to TRBD2 covers 10 bases. The V segment lost 8 bases and the J segment 1 base; nucleotides outside the gene matches: 9. Germline V gives CDR1 PRHDT, CDR2 FYEKMQ (reference sequence). The CDR3 loop spans 16 amino acids. This CDR3 reads CASRRLAGLGTDTQYF. The CDR3 DNA is TGTGCCAGCCGCAGACTAGCGGGTTTAGGCACAGATACGCAGTATTTT.

The chain couples TRBV28 to TRBJ2-7; 10 bases are shared with TRBD1. The germline V gene encodes CDR1 MDHEN and CDR2 SYDVKM. This CDR3 has 13 residues. V shed 9 bases and J 5 bases; nucleotides not matched to a gene: 7. CDR3 in amino acids: CASKTGGLNEQYF. The CDR3 region has the DNA TGTGCCAGTAAGACAGGGGGCTTGAACGAGCAGTACTTC.

The chain is built from TRBV11-2 and TRBJ1-3; TRBD1 matches at 7 bases. Germline-derived CDR1 and CDR2 are SGHAT and FQNNGV. Germline trimming cut 1 base from V and 3 bases from J; bases unmatched to any gene: 6. CDR3 length: 16 amino acids. In DNA, the CDR3 is TGTGCCAGCAGCTTAGTAAAGGGGGCGCGTGGAAACACCATATATTTT. It yields the protein CASSLVKGARGNTIYF.

The chain employs TRBV11-3 and TRBJ1-3, with D uncertain. V was shortened by 5 bases and J by 4 bases, with 15 bases between the two germline ends. Germline loops: CDR1 SGHNT, CDR2 YENEEA. The CDR3 has 15 amino acids. CDR3 DNA sequence: TGTGCCAGCAGCCCGCGGCGGGGTGCGGGAAACACCATATATTTT. As protein: CASSPRRGAGNTIYF.

This rearrangement joins TRBV28 to TRBJ1-3, with D uncertain. CDR3 length: 15 residues. Germline V lookup: CDR1 MDHEN, CDR2 SYDVKM. Trimming left V 1 base short and J 0 bases short, with 7 bases between. The CDR3 sequence is CASSLFWSSGNTIYF. For the CDR3, the DNA is TGTGCCAGCAGTTTATTTTGGAGCTCTGGAAACACCATATATTTT. Variable domain in full (rest from reference TRBV28 and TRBJ1-3): DVKVTQSSRYLVKRTGEKVFLECVQDMDHENMFWYRQDPGLGLRLIYFSYDVKMKEKGDIPEGYSVSREKKERFSLILESASTNQTSMYLCASSLFWSSGNTIYFGEGSWLTVV.

J is TRBJ2-2 and V is TRBV19, with a weak D call TRBD2 (6 bases). The CDR3 spans 17 residues. Germline values: CDR1 LNHDA, CDR2 SQIVND (reference sequence). V was shortened by 6 bases and J by 5 bases, with 22 bases between the two germline ends. In DNA, the CDR3 is TGTGCCAGTAGCCCCCCGGGACTCACTCCGGGTACCGGGGAGCTGTTTTTT. Translating gives CASSPPGLTPGTGELFF.

The sample holds a few counts of this clone. The rearrangement uses TRBV13 and TRBJ1-1; the D is unclear. The CDR3 totals 13 residues. Germline-derived CDR1 and CDR2 are PRHDT and FYEKMQ (reference sequence). Trimming shortened V by 2 bases and J by 3 bases, and 7 bases separated the two germline ends. Here the CDR3 reads CASSLLADTEAFF. DNA of the CDR3: TGTGCCAGCAGCTTATTGGCTGACACTGAAGCTTTCTTT. Full variable domain (rest looked up from reference TRBV13 and TRBJ1-1): AAGVIQSPRHLIKEKRETATLKCYPIPRHDTVYWYQQGPGQDPQFLISFYEKMQSDKGSIPDRFSAQQFSDYHSELNMSSLELGDSALYFCASSLLADTEAFFGQGTRLTVV.

The V and J genes are TRBV7-9 and TRBJ2-7; 10 bases align to TRBD1. Looked up from germline, CDR1 is SEHNR and CDR2 is FQNEAQ (reference sequence). This CDR3 region has 14 residues. V shed 5 bases and J 4 bases; nucleotides not matched to a gene: 5. The CDR3 bases are TGTGCCAGCAGCACGGGACAGGGGACATACGAGCAGTACTTC. Its translation: CASSTGQGTYEQYF.

This clone was seen more than once but under ten times. V is TRBV5-1 and J is TRBJ1-2; D unresolved. Germline assignment: CDR1 SGHRS and CDR2 YFSETQ. CDR3 size: 13 residues. Trimming took off 0 bases at V and 4 bases at J, with 7 bases between the two ends. The CDR3 DNA sequence: TGCGCCAGCAGCTTGGACAAATTCTATGGCTACACCTTC. This translates into CASSLDKFYGYTF.

The chain combines TRBV19 with TRBJ2-5; D may be TRBD2 (5 bases). The germline V gene has CDR1 LNHDA and CDR2 SQIVND (reference sequence). The CDR3 is 14 amino acids. Trimming removed 3 bases at V and 5 bases at J, with 13 bases between. This CDR3 is CASSMESTGETQYF. In nucleotides, the CDR3 is TGTGCCAGTAGTATGGAGTCCACGGGGGAGACCCAGTACTTC.

This chain connects TRBV25-1 to TRBJ2-7; TRBD2 matches at 7 bases. Germline V lookup: CDR1 MGHDK, CDR2 SYGVNS. V lost 2 bases, J lost 4 bases, and 11 bases stayed unmatched. This CDR3 comprises 16 residues. The CDR3 protein is CASSEGPLREGYEQYF. The CDR3 DNA sequence: TGTGCCAGCAGTGAAGGCCCGCTCAGGGAGGGATACGAGCAGTACTTC.

The chain combines TRBV6-6 with TRBJ2-1, with 9 bases matching TRBD2. Trimming took 7 bases from V and 4 from J; bases not matched to a gene: 8. The germline gives CDR1 MNHNY, CDR2 SVGAGI (reference sequence). The CDR3 is 15 amino acids. CDR3: CASTLGLAPYNEQFF. The DNA for the CDR3 is TGTGCCAGCACCTTAGGACTAGCGCCTTACAATGAGCAGTTCTTC.